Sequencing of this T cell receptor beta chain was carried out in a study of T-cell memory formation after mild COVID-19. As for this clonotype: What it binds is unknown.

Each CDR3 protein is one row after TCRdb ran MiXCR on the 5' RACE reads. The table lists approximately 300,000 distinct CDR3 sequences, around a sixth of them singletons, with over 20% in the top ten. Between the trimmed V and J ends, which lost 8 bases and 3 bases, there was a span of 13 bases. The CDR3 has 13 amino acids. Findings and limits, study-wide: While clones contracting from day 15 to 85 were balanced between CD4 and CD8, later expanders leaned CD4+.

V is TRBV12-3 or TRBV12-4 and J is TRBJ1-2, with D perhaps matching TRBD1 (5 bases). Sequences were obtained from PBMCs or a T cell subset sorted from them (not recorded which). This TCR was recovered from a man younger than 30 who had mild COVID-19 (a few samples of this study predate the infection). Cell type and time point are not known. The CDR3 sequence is CASGFQGYYGYTF. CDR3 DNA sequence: TGTGCCAGCGGATTCCAGGGTTACTATGGCTACACCTTC.